The rows below give T cell receptor beta chains drawn from one sample of a study of OX40 agonist ivuxolimab in advanced cancers. Sequencing used immunoSEQ multiplex PCR; TCRdb keeps in-frame clones, though not all of them. The sample lists 40,000 to 55,000 clones; 80% were seen once. Sequencing used CD4+ or CD8+ T cells sorted from blood, obtained in a trial of the OX40 agonist ivuxolimab. These TCRs come from an adult with an advanced solid tumor such as melanoma, head and neck, liver or kidney cancer. Both conserved end residues are part of each CDR3. Each record gives: J gene, V gene, clone size, D gene, CDR3 protein, CDR3 DNA. A D gene is named only where the DNA matches it firmly. Size tells how often a clone was seen (once, few, many) or the class of an expanded clone, and some rows leave it out.

J gene: TRBJ1-3
V gene: TRBV27
clone size: NA
D gene: TRBD1
CDR3 protein: CASSLGQGNGNTIYF
CDR3 DNA: TGTGCCAGCAGTTTGGGACAGGGAAATGGAAACACCATATATTTT

J gene: TRBJ1-2
V gene: TRBV6-5
clone size: NA
D gene: TRBD1
CDR3 protein: CASSYSGTAGYTF
CDR3 DNA: TGTGCCAGCAGTTACTCCGGGACAGCCGGCTACACCTTC

J gene: TRBJ1-2
V gene: TRBV6-1
clone size: NA
D gene: TRBD1
CDR3 protein: CASFRTGVVPGYTF
CDR3 DNA: TGTGCCAGCTTTCGGACAGGGGTGGTACCGGGCTACACCTTC

J gene: TRBJ2-1
V gene: TRBV23-1
clone size: NA
D gene: TRBD2
CDR3 protein: CASSLAEYNEQFF
CDR3 DNA: TGCGCCAGTTCACTAGCGGAATACAATGAGCAGTTCTTC

J gene: TRBJ1-5
V gene: TRBV28
clone size: NA
D gene: TRBD1
CDR3 protein: CASGTGNQPQHF
CDR3 DNA: TGTGCCAGCGGGACAGGCAATCAGCCCCAGCATTTT

J gene: TRBJ1-2
V gene: TRBV6-5
clone size: few
D gene: NA
CDR3 protein: CASSHAQNYGYTF
CDR3 DNA: TGTGCCAGCAGCCACGCGCAGAACTATGGCTACACCTTC

J gene: TRBJ2-1
V gene: TRBV4-1
clone size: NA
D gene: NA
CDR3 protein: CASSQGRDSVYNEQFF
CDR3 DNA: TGCGCCAGCAGCCAAGGGAGGGACAGCGTCTACAATGAGCAGTTCTTC

J gene: TRBJ2-3
V gene: TRBV30
clone size: NA
D gene: NA
CDR3 protein: CAWRTGSIPDTQYF
CDR3 DNA: TGTGCCTGGAGAACCGGGAGTATCCCAGATACGCAGTATTTT

J gene: TRBJ1-1
V gene: TRBV7-9
clone size: few
D gene: NA
CDR3 protein: CASSLKWDTEAFF
CDR3 DNA: TGTGCCAGCAGCTTAAAATGGGACACTGAAGCTTTCTTT

J gene: TRBJ1-1
V gene: TRBV5-1
clone size: NA
D gene: NA
CDR3 protein: CASSLAVGGTNTEAFF
CDR3 DNA: TGCGCCAGCAGCTTGGCTGTGGGGGGGACGAACACTGAAGCTTTCTTT

J gene: TRBJ2-7
V gene: TRBV6-5
clone size: NA
D gene: TRBD2
CDR3 protein: CASSRVSGSKYEQYF
CDR3 DNA: TGTGCCAGCAGCCGTGTTAGCGGGAGCAAGTACGAGCAGTACTTC

J gene: TRBJ2-7
V gene: TRBV7-2
clone size: NA
D gene: TRBD2
CDR3 protein: CASSPYAGVVGEQYF
CDR3 DNA: TGTGCCAGCAGCCCATACGCGGGAGTTGTTGGCGAGCAGTACTTC

J gene: TRBJ2-5
V gene: TRBV11-2
clone size: NA
D gene: NA
CDR3 protein: CASDGARVQETQYF
CDR3 DNA: TGTGCCAGCGACGGAGCACGTGTCCAAGAGACCCAGTACTTC

J gene: TRBJ2-3
V gene: TRBV7-9
clone size: NA
D gene: TRBD1
CDR3 protein: CASSWDRGQDTQYF
CDR3 DNA: TGTGCCAGCAGCTGGGACAGGGGGCAAGATACGCAGTATTTT

J gene: TRBJ2-7
V gene: TRBV5-4
clone size: NA
D gene: NA
CDR3 protein: CASKMGGGEQYF
CDR3 DNA: TGTGCCAGCAAAATGGGAGGAGGCGAGCAGTACTTC

J gene: TRBJ2-6
V gene: TRBV10-3
clone size: NA
D gene: TRBD2
CDR3 protein: CAISVGLAGVGGANVLTF
CDR3 DNA: TGTGCCATCAGTGTGGGGCTAGCGGGAGTCGGTGGGGCCAACGTCCTGACTTTC

J gene: TRBJ2-5
V gene: TRBV5-1
clone size: NA
D gene: TRBD1
CDR3 protein: CASTEGTAQETQYF
CDR3 DNA: TGCGCCAGCACCGAGGGGACAGCCCAAGAGACCCAGTACTTC

J gene: TRBJ2-2
V gene: TRBV18
clone size: NA
D gene: NA
CDR3 protein: CASSREDTGELFF
CDR3 DNA: TGTGCCAGCTCACGGGAGGATACCGGGGAGCTGTTTTTT

J gene: TRBJ2-5
V gene: TRBV10-1
clone size: NA
D gene: NA
CDR3 protein: CASSVAVQETQYF
CDR3 DNA: TGCGCCAGCAGTGTGGCAGTCCAAGAGACCCAGTACTTC

J gene: TRBJ2-1
V gene: TRBV6-6
clone size: NA
D gene: TRBD2
CDR3 protein: CASSSGGGEQFF
CDR3 DNA: TGTGCCAGCAGTTCGGGGGGTGGTGAGCAGTTCTTC

J gene: TRBJ2-5
V gene: TRBV6-6
clone size: once
D gene: NA
CDR3 protein: CASSYHTGPETQYF
CDR3 DNA: TGTGCCAGCAGTTACCATACAGGCCCGGAGACCCAGTACTTC

J gene: TRBJ2-7
V gene: TRBV18
clone size: NA
D gene: NA
CDR3 protein: CASSPAVGEQYF
CDR3 DNA: TGTGCCAGCTCGCCCGCAGTAGGCGAGCAGTACTTC

J gene: TRBJ1-2
V gene: TRBV29-1
clone size: NA
D gene: NA
CDR3 protein: CSVEQNYGYTF
CDR3 DNA: TGCAGCGTTGAACAGAACTATGGCTACACCTTC

J gene: TRBJ2-1
V gene: TRBV11-3
clone size: NA
D gene: NA
CDR3 protein: CASSLGQGGYNEQFF
CDR3 DNA: TGTGCCAGCAGCTTAGGCCAGGGTGGCTACAATGAGCAGTTCTTC

J gene: TRBJ1-2
V gene: TRBV28
clone size: NA
D gene: TRBD1
CDR3 protein: CASSPLGQGSYTF
CDR3 DNA: TGTGCCAGCAGTCCCCTTGGACAGGGTAGCTACACCTTC

J gene: TRBJ2-2
V gene: TRBV7-2
clone size: NA
D gene: NA
CDR3 protein: CASSLGGGAQNTGELFF
CDR3 DNA: TGTGCCAGCAGCTTAGGAGGGGGGGCACAGAACACCGGGGAGCTGTTTTTT

J gene: TRBJ2-5
V gene: TRBV7-2
clone size: NA
D gene: TRBD1
CDR3 protein: CASSSRLRGQETQYF
CDR3 DNA: TGTGCCAGCAGCTCCCGTTTGAGGGGGCAGGAGACCCAGTACTTC

J gene: TRBJ1-1
V gene: TRBV5-1
clone size: few
D gene: NA
CDR3 protein: CASSRGMNTEAFF
CDR3 DNA: TGCGCCAGCTCAAGGGGGATGAACACTGAAGCTTTCTTT

J gene: TRBJ1-4
V gene: TRBV6-5
clone size: NA
D gene: NA
CDR3 protein: CASSYSRGRANEKLFF
CDR3 DNA: TGTGCCAGCAGTTACTCGAGAGGCAGGGCTAATGAAAAACTGTTTTTT

J gene: TRBJ1-5
V gene: TRBV28
clone size: NA
D gene: NA
CDR3 protein: CASSLIGRGRVNQPQHF
CDR3 DNA: TGTGCCAGCAGTTTAATCGGCAGGGGAAGGGTCAATCAGCCCCAGCATTTT

J gene: TRBJ1-2
V gene: TRBV28
clone size: NA
D gene: NA
CDR3 protein: CASMPGHGIVYYGYTF
CDR3 DNA: TGTGCCAGCATGCCAGGACACGGAATAGTTTACTATGGCTACACCTTC

J gene: TRBJ2-7
V gene: TRBV27
clone size: NA
D gene: TRBD1
CDR3 protein: CASSARQGALYEQYF
CDR3 DNA: TGTGCCAGCAGTGCCAGACAGGGGGCCCTGTACGAGCAGTACTTC

J gene: TRBJ2-3
V gene: TRBV5-1
clone size: NA
D gene: TRBD2
CDR3 protein: CASSLDLILAGDTQYF
CDR3 DNA: TGCGCCAGCAGCTTGGATTTAATACTAGCGGGAGATACGCAGTATTTT

J gene: TRBJ2-3
V gene: TRBV7-9
clone size: NA
D gene: NA
CDR3 protein: CASSAGTVIGTRLYF
CDR3 DNA: TGTGCCAGCAGCGCTGGGACAGTTATCGGGACTAGACTGTATTTT

J gene: TRBJ2-1
V gene: TRBV9
clone size: few
D gene: TRBD2
CDR3 protein: CASSAPQREGEQFF
CDR3 DNA: TGTGCCAGCAGCGCCCCCCAGCGGGAGGGTGAGCAGTTCTTC

J gene: TRBJ1-1
V gene: TRBV29-1
clone size: NA
D gene: NA
CDR3 protein: CSVRMNTEAFF
CDR3 DNA: TGCAGCGTTAGGATGAACACTGAAGCTTTCTTT